This is a list of T cell receptor beta chains from one sample in a study of cytomegalovirus exposure and HLA in healthy donors. Sequenced by immunoSEQ multiplex PCR; TCRdb stores in-frame clones only, minus some. This sample carries 200,000 or so clones, more than 75% of them seen once, and the ten largest clones take more than 6.5%. The specimen was PBMCs. The origin of the receptors is a man between 18 and 35 years old in good health and CMV-seropositive. CDR3s include the opening cysteine and the closing phenylalanine or tryptophan.

V gene: TRBV7-9
CDR3 protein: CASSLGEGGSDYEQYF

V gene: TRBV9
CDR3 protein: CASSDSGAYTGELFF

V gene: TRBV23-1
CDR3 protein: CASTRLGHPKQGEGEKLFF

V gene: TRBV2
CDR3 protein: CASSPGELGFGDTQYF

V gene: TRBV11-3
CDR3 protein: CASSPGTSGSWEQFF

V gene: TRBV7-6
CDR3 protein: CASSLTRPGQGVYGELFF

V gene: TRBV27
CDR3 protein: CASSLQGRNTGELFF

V gene: TRBV5-1
CDR3 protein: CASSLRPAGMLRNTGELFF

V gene: TRBV4-2
CDR3 protein: CASSHLGTPSRGNTEAFF

V gene: TRBV28
CDR3 protein: CASSLAGTGNGYTF